This TCR beta chain was captured by sequencing in a study of molecular identifiers for immune sequencing clone quantification (dated by TCRdb to 2016 to 2019). About the investigation overall: For a replicate experiment, the RNA from either 20,000 or 100,000 naive CD8 T cells was divided into five aliquots, and four of those aliquots went on to sequencing. This methods study benchmarked molecular-identifier clustering-based TCR repertoire sequencing (MIDCIRS) and TCR RNA copy counting, using CD8 T cells to do so.

Libraries of naive CD8 T cells were generated from approximately 20,000 to 1,000,000 sorted cells, with 10%, 30% or 50% of the purified RNA used. Naive CD8 T cells, defined as CD8+CD4-CCR7+CD45RA+, were FACS-sorted into RLT Plus buffer on a BD FACSAria II. Roughly nine TCR copies' worth of Jurkat RNA were spiked into roughly 20,000-1,000,000 naive CD8 T cell samples to test detection sensitivity. Enrichment of CD8 T cells was performed with RosetteSep CD8+ T Cell Enrichment Cocktail and Ficoll-Paque, after which ACK red cell lysis was carried out. The CDR3, cysteine through phenylalanine, is 14 amino acids long. Of the read, only the CDR3 DNA is kept; its 42 bases are in frame from base 1. Taken from the germline V gene, the CDR1 and CDR2 loops are SGDLS and YYNGEE. Trimming costs V 3 bases and J 3 bases, and their ends lie 10 bases apart. To prepare the library, PCR was applied. Reads for this sample came from an Illumina HiSeq 4000. Preparation of bulk TCR libraries followed a previously described approach, with the TCR primers listed in Table S5. Total RNA was purified with the Qiagen AllPrep DNA/RNA kit. Before analysis, reads from multiple sequencing runs of the same library were pooled. On the study's bioinformatics: Reads were retained only if an exact TCR constant sequence was present, and the retained reads were trimmed to 150 nt and grouped according to their 12-nt molecular barcodes. Reads inside each barcode group were sub-clustered using a 15% Levenshtein threshold, and a quality-weighted consensus sequence was constructed for each RNA molecule. Non-functional sequences were discarded, and so were lower-count sequences lying one edit away from another sequence. Barcode sub-clusters with fewer than 20% of the maximum read count were removed, based on fitting two negative binomial distributions. The raw public data were reprocessed by TCRdb itself: fastp quality trimming at Q25, MiXCR clonotype calling, in-frame beta chains only. Identical CDR3 proteins give one entry, which carries the most common genes and DNA. In this record, the V and J calls reflect TCRdb's handling and not the investigators' own analysis. The sample table lists about 510,000 distinct CDR3 sequences, around 21% of them with a count of one. Around 0.84% of the sample is held by the ten biggest clonotypes.

Study-wide findings and limitations: Spiked-in Jurkat TCR RNA equivalent to a single cell was reported to be detectable even among more than 900,000 naive CD8 T cells. When barcode sub-clustering was omitted, TCR diversity was inflated by chimeric consensus sequences, with chimeras reaching as high as 47%. Highly expanded clone sizes could be underestimated if identical TCR molecules share a barcode. The naive libraries included spiked-in Jurkat TCR RNA (roughly 9 copies' worth), and this RNA is not part of the donor repertoire. Clones above 20 RNA copies held over 99% of molecules in CMV-specific effector cells but under 1% in naive cells. Modeling estimated 2.5 to 3.5 recovered TCR RNA copies per cell, compared with roughly 10 by digital PCR, which implies about 30% capture efficiency.

This clonotype was counted ten times or more. Its antigen is still unknown. No much larger clone is present one base from it, and per-base qualities are unavailable. This clonotype was sampled from a human donor in good health. Some libraries in this study had Jurkat cell RNA spiked in. The sequence links TRBV9 to TRBJ1-5; a tentative D call is TRBD1 (6 bases match). Sequenced material: naive CD8+ T cells from blood, with Jurkat cell RNA spiked in. The sample's cell subset or site label, decoded: FACS-sorted CD8+CD4-CCR7+CD45RA+ naive T cells. The DNA sequence is TGTGCCAGCAGCGCGGACAGCAACAATCAGCCCCAGCATTTT. The translation is CASSADSNNQPQHF.